This T cell receptor beta chain came from a study of T cells after yellow fever vaccination. Study observations and caveats: Primary-vaccination clones mostly resurfaced post-booster (roughly 97% CD4, just under 90% CD8). Clonotypes shared by both compartments, CD4 and CD8, made up a small share.

This clonotype was seen at least ten times. Its antigen is unknown. The CDR3 consists of 15 residues. CDR1 and CDR2 (germline): KGHDR, SFDVKD. V lost 5 bases and J lost 3; bases outside the gene matches: 3. UMIs and a universal primer site were added when TCR cDNA was made by 5'RACE template switching. MiXCR, run by TCRdb on the 5' RACE reads, gives a single entry per CDR3 protein. The sample shows roughly 180,000 distinct CDR3 sequences, approximately 6.2% of them seen only once. The J gene is TRBJ2-3, the V gene TRBV24-1; 11 nucleotides line up with TRBD1. Specimen: CD4+ T cells sorted from PBMCs, collected on the day of the first yellow fever vaccination. The source is a man aged 18 to 30 who received the YFV17D yellow fever vaccine. CDR3 protein: CATSVGQGATDTQYF. CDR3 DNA sequence: TGTGCCACCAGTGTCGGACAGGGGGCTACAGATACGCAGTATTTT.